This T cell receptor beta chain was profiled in a study of regulatory T cells. Primers: 52 TRBV forward and 13 TRBJ reverse. Libraries were prepared by immunoSEQ multiplex PCR; TCRdb keeps only in-frame clonotypes and omits some of them. The top ten hold roughly a tenth of the sample, which has 10,000 or so clones, over 70% seen once. Study-wide points: Regulatory T cells showed the strongest V-J pair restriction and V/J gene skewing among patient repertoires.

All CD3G-deficient patients showed autoimmunity, more severe in two. CDR1 and CDR2 from the germline V gene are SEHNR and FQNEAQ (reference sequence). CDR3 length: 12 residues. V shed 5 bases and J 4 bases; nucleotides not matched to a gene: 0. A remark on this clone: Its antigen is unknown.

The rearrangement uses TRBV7-9 and TRBJ2-7; 9 nucleotides match TRBD2. Sequenced: CD8+ T cells sorted from blood. This TCR came from a person under 35 with CD3G deficiency. CDR3 sequence reads: CASSAGGYEQYF. The CDR3, as DNA: TGTGCCAGCAGCGCGGGGGGGTACGAGCAGTACTTC.